The source of this T cell receptor (beta chain) is a study of T cell repertoires in cytomegalovirus infection. Looking at the study overall: Shared public TCR beta signatures pointed to both CMV infection and a matching HLA type.

The sample holds many counts of this clonotype. Its antigen remains unidentified. MiXCR, applied by TCRdb to the reads, yields one record per CDR3 protein. The sample shows tens of thousands of distinct CDR3 sequences, over 3.5% of them seen only once. Points from the study as a whole: HLA-C-restricted CMV clonotypes gave the most frequent clonotype in two of eight donors. Frequencies of public TCR beta families were cumulated, and this identified carriers of CMV plus the relevant HLA.

The sequence was obtained from a human donor in good health (CMV status not recorded). Some clones in this sample may be carry-over from other donors' samples. Source material: PBMCs.

The CDR3 sequence: CASSFGGRGQFF. The CDR3 bases are TGTGCCAGCAGCTTTGGGGGCCGGGGGCAGTTCTTC. The chain is built from TRBV7-2 and TRBJ2-1; tentatively, D is TRBD1 (6 bases). The CDR3 spans 12 residues. V was shortened by 3 bases and J by 12 bases, with 12 bases between the two germline ends. Germline CDR1 SGHTA, CDR2 FQGNSA.